The sequence of this T cell receptor (beta chain) was determined in a study of cytomegalovirus exposure and HLA in healthy donors. Notes on the study in general: Productive rates of about 87% or about 30% were seen for most TCR beta V segments in an earlier analysis. The study assumed roughly uniform donor sequencing depth for presence/absence analyses.

Germline lookup yields CDR1 LNHDA and CDR2 SQIVND (reference sequence). CDR3 length: 15 residues. J lost 13 bases, V lost 4 bases, and 12 bases had no gene match. PCR involved 60 Vbeta and 13 Jbeta primers. TCRdb's table, derived via immunoSEQ multiplex PCR, lists solely in-frame clones and lacks some. This table holds tens of thousands of clones, around three quarters found once. This clone showed up just once. Its matching antigen is unknown. Unrecorded immune exposures were likely, despite nominal health at sampling. This TCR came from a woman aged 40-49 years in good health and CMV-seropositive. This chain uses TRBV19 with TRBJ2-1; TRBD2 aligns across 11 bases. Source material: PBMCs. Here the CDR3 DNA reads TGTGCCAGTAGTAGCGGTGGGCTAGCGGGGGGAGAACAGTTCTTC. Translation gives CASSSGGLAGGEQFF.